The clone carrying this TCR beta chain was seen more than once but under ten times. The target antigen is unknown. Under the ViraFEST assay, PBMC were stimulated with viral peptide pools so that antigen-specific CD4+ T cells expanded. Sequencing was performed afterwards. CD4+ T cells were isolated after less than 12 days of culture. All participants had two doses of either the BNT162b2 or mRNA-1273 vaccine. The method was immunoSEQ multiplex PCR; TCRdb's version includes in-frame clones alone and lacks a portion of them. The table lists under 35,000 clones, over 55% of them singletons. Germline lookup yields CDR1 SGHNT and CDR2 YENEEA. V gave up 7 bases and J gave up 11 bases; unmatched junction bases: 4. The CDR3 is 10 residues long. This sample is drawn from a study of vaccination effects on CD4 cells after COVID-19.

The specimen comprised CD4+ T cells from PBMCs cultured with SARS-CoV-2 spike peptides, sampled after COVID-19 vaccination. V usage is TRBV11-3 and J usage is TRBJ1-1; TRBD1 aligns across 7 bases. The sequence derives from a human donor who received a COVID-19 vaccine. The CDR3 sequence is CASNNRGAFF. Written as DNA, the CDR3 is TGTGCCAGCAACAACAGGGGCGCTTTCTTT.